This T cell receptor (beta chain) was obtained from a study of blood T cell repertoires in COVID-19. In this sample, this clone turned up a few times. Original analysis: Amplification with reference gene primers provided the estimates of nucleated cell counts. Sequencing used immunoSEQ multiplex PCR; TCRdb keeps in-frame clones, though not all of them. The V and J calls and the clone size are those of that table, but D and trimming were determined from the DNA. This sample has 250,000 or so clones, with around 86% found just once. CDR3 length: 18 residues. With 4 bases clipped from V and 0 bases from J, the junction kept 13 bases outside the gene matches. Per the germline V gene, CDR1 is SGDLS and CDR2 is YYNGEE.

Sequenced input: peripheral blood. The receptor was derived from a woman in her 70s with active or convalescent COVID-19. The V gene is TRBV9, the J gene TRBJ1-1; 9 bases fit TRBD1. This CDR3 reads CASSPEGTGTGMNTEAFF. In DNA, the CDR3 is TGTGCCAGCAGCCCCGAGGGGACCGGGACAGGGATGAACACTGAAGCTTTCTTT. The whole variable domain, remainder taken from reference TRBV9 and TRBJ1-1, is DSGVTQTPKHLITATGQRVTLRCSPRSGDLSVYWYQQSLDQGLQFLIQYYNGEERAKGNILERFSAQQFPDLHSELNLSSLELGDSALYFCASSPEGTGTGMNTEAFFGQGTRLTVV.